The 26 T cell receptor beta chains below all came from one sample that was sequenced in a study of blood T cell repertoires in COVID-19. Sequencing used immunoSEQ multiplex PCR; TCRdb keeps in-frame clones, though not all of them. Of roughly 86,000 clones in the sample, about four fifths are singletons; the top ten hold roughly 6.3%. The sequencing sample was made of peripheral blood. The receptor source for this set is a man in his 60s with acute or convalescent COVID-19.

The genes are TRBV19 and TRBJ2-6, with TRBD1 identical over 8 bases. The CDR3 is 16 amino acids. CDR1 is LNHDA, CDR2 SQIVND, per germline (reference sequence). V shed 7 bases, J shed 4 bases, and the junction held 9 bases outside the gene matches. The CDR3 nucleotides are TGTGCCAGTAATACCGGACAGGGTTCGGGGGCCAACGTCCTGACTTTC. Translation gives CASNTGQGSGANVLTF.

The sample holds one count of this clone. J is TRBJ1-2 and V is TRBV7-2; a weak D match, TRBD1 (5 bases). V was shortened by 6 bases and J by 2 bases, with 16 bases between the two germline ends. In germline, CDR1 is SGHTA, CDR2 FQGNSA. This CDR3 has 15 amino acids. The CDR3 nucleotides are TGTGCCAGCAGACAACCAGGGAAGGACAACTATGGCTACACCTTC. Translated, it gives CASRQPGKDNYGYTF.

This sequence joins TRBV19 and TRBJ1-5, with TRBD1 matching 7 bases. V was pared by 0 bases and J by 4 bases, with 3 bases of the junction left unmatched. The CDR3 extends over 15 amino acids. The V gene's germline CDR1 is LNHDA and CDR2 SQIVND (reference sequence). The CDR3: CASSIEGTANQPQHF. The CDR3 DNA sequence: TGTGCCAGTAGTATAGAGGGGACAGCGAATCAGCCCCAGCATTTT. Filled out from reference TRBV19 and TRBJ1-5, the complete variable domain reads DGGITQSPKYLFRKEGQNVTLSCEQNLNHDAMYWYRQDPGQGLRLIYYSQIVNDFQKGDIAEGYSVSREKKESFPLTVTSAQKNPTAFYLCASSIEGTANQPQHFGDGTRLSIL.

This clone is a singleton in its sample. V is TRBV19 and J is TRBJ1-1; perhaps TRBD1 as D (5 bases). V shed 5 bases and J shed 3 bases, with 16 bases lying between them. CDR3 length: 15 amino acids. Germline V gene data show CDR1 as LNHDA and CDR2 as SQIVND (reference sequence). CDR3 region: CASSVLTVSDTEAFF. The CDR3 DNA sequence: TGTGCCAGTAGTGTCTTGACAGTATCGGACACTGAAGCTTTCTTT.

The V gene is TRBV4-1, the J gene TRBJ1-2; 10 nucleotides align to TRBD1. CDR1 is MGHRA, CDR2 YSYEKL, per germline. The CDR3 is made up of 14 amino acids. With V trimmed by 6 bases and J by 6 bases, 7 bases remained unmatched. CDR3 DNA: TGCGCCAGCAGGTCGACAGGGGGCTCGAATGGCTACACCTTC. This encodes CASRSTGGSNGYTF.

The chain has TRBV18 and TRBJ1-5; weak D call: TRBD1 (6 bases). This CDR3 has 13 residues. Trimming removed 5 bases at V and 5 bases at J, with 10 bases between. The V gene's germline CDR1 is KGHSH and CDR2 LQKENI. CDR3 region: CASSKGGDQPQHF. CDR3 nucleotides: TGTGCCAGCTCAAAGGGGGGGGATCAGCCCCAGCATTTT.

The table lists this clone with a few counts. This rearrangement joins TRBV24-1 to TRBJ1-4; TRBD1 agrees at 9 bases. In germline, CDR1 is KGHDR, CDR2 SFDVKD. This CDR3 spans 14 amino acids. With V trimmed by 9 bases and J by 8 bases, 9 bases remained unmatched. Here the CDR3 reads CATEPGTGWEKLFF. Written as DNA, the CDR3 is TGTGCCACCGAGCCCGGGACAGGGTGGGAAAAACTGTTTTTT.

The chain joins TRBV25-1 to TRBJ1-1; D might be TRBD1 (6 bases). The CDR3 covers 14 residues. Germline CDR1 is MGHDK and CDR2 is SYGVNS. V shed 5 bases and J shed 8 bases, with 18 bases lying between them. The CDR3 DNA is TGTGCCAGCAGTCCGGTGGACAGCTATCAAGAAGCTTTCTTT. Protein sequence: CASSPVDSYQEAFF.

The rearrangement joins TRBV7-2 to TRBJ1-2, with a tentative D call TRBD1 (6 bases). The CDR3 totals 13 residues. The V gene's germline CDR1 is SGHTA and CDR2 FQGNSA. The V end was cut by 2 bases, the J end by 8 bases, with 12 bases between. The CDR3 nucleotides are TGTGCCAGCAGCTTACAGGGGACGTCGGGCTACACCTTC. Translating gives CASSLQGTSGYTF.

The CDR3 bases are TGCGCCAGCAGCCAGGGACAGATCAATGAGCAGTTCTTC. Protein product: CASSQGQINEQFF. V gene TRBV4-3 combines with J gene TRBJ2-1; TRBD1 aligns across 7 bases. The CDR3 spans 13 residues. Germline CDR1 is LGHNA and CDR2 is YSLEER. J lost 6 bases, V lost 3 bases, and 2 bases had no gene match.

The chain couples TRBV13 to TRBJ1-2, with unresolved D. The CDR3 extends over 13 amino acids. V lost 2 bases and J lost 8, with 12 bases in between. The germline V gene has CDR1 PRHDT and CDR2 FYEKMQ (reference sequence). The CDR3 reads CASSLRDSRGYTF. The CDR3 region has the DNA TGTGCCAGCAGCTTACGCGACTCTCGGGGCTACACCTTC.

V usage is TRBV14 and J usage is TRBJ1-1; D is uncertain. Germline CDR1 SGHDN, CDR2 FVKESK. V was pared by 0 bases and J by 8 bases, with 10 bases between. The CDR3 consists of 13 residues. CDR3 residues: CASSQEEAGEAFF. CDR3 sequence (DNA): TGTGCCAGCAGCCAAGAGGAGGCGGGGGAAGCTTTCTTT.

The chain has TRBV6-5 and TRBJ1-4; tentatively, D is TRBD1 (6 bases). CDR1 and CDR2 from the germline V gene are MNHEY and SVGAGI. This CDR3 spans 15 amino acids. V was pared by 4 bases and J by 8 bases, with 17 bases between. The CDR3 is CASSFGQTRGEKLFF. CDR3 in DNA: TGTGCCAGCAGTTTTGGACAGACCCGGGGCGAAAAACTGTTTTTT.

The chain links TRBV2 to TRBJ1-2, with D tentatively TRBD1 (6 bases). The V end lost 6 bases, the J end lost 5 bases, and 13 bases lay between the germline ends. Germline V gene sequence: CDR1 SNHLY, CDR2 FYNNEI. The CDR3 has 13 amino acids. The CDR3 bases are TGTGCCAGCAGCCCCGGGGGGCGGTATGGCTACACCTTC. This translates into CASSPGGRYGYTF.

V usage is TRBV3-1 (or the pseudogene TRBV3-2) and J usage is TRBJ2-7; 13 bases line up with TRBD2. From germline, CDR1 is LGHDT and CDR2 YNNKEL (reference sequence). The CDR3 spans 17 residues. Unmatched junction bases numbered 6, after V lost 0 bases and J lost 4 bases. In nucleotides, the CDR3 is TGTGCCAGCAGCCAAGATGCGACTAGCGGGGGGCCTTACGAGCAGTACTTC. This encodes CASSQDATSGGPYEQYF.

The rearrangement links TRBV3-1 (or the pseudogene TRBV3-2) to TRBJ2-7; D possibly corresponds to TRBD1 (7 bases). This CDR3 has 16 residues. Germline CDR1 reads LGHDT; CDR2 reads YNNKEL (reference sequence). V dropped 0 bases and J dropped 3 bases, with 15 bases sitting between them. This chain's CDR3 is CASSQDRYRGGYEQYF. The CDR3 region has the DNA TGTGCCAGCAGCCAAGATAGGTACAGGGGAGGCTACGAGCAGTACTTC.

The CDR3 loop reads CASSLTAGPVREQFF. Written as DNA, the CDR3 is TGTGCCAGCAGTTTAACAGCGGGGCCAGTTCGGGAGCAGTTCTTC. The chain links TRBV27 to TRBJ2-1; 7 bases match TRBD2. Germline trimming cut 2 bases from V and 10 bases from J; bases unmatched to any gene: 11. This CDR3 region has 15 residues. The germline gives CDR1 MNHEY, CDR2 SMNVEV (reference sequence).

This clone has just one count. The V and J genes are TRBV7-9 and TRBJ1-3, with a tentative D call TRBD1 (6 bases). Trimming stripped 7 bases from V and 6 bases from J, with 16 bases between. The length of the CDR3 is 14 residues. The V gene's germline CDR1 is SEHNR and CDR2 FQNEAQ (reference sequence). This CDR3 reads CASTVQGSINTIYF. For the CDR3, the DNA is TGTGCCAGCACGGTACAGGGTTCTATAAACACCATATATTTT. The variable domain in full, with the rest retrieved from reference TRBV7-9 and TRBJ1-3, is DTGVSQNPRHKITKRGQNVTFRCDPISEHNRLYWYRQTLGQGPEFLTYFQNEAQLEKSRLLSDRFSAERPKGSFSTLEIQRTEQGDSAMYLCASTVQGSINTIYFGEGSWLTVV.

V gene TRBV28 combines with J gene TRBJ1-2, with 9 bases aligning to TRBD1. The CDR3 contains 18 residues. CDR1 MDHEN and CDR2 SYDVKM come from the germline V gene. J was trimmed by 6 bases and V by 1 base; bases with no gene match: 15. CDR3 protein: CASSLLGEDRGREDGYTF. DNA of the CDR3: TGTGCCAGCAGTTTATTAGGGGAAGACAGGGGGAGAGAAGATGGCTACACCTTC.

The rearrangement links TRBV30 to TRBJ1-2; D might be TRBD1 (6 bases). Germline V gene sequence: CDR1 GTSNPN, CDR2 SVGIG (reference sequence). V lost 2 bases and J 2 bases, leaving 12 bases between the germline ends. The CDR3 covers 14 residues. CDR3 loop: CAWSPTGLNYGYTF. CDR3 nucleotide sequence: TGTGCCTGGAGTCCTACAGGGCTAAACTATGGCTACACCTTC.

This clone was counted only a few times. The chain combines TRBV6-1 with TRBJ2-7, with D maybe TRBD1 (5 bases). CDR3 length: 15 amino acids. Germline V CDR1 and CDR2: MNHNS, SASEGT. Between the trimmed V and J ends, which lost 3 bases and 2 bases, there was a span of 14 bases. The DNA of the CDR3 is TGTGCCAGCAGTGATGGGGCAGGGAATCCCTACGAGCAGTACTTC. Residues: CASSDGAGNPYEQYF.

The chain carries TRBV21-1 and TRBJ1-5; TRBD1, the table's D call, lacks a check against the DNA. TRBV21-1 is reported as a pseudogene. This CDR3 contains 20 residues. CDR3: CASSPLPPDRGLRENQPQHF. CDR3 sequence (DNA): TGTGCCAGCAGCCCCCTACCCCCGGACAGGGGGCTTCGGGAAAATCAGCCCCAGCATTTT.

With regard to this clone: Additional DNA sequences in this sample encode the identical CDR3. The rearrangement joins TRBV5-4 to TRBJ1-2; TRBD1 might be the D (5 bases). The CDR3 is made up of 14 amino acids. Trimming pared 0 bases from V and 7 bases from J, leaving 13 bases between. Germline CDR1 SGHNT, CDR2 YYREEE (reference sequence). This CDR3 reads CASSLAGQGRGYTF. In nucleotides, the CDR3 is TGTGCCAGCAGCTTGGCCGGGCAGGGCCGTGGCTACACCTTC.

The CDR3: CASSTRQVAEAFF. Written as DNA, the CDR3 is TGTGCCAGTAGTACCCGACAGGTCGCTGAAGCTTTCTTT. This rearrangement joins TRBV19 to TRBJ1-1; a possible D gene is TRBD1 (6 bases). V lost 4 bases to trimming and J lost 6 bases, with 12 bases between them. The CDR3 totals 13 residues. Germline CDR1 LNHDA, CDR2 SQIVND (reference sequence).

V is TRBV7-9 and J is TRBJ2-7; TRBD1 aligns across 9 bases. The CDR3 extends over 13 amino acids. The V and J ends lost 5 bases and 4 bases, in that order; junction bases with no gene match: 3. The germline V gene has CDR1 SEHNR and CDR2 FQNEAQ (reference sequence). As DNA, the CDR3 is TGTGCCAGCAGCGGGACAGGGATTTACGAGCAGTACTTC. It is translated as CASSGTGIYEQYF.

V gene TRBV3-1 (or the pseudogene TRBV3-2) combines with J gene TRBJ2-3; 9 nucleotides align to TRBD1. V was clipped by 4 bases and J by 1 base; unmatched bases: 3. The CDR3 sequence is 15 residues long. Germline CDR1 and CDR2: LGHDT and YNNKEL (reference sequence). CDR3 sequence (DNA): TGTGCCAGCAGCCTAGGGACAGGGCGCACAGATACGCAGTATTTT. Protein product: CASSLGTGRTDTQYF.